This T cell receptor (beta chain) was captured by sequencing in a study of blood T cell repertoires in COVID-19. About the research overall: There were acute and convalescent COVID-19 samples, and they came from the United States, Italy and Spain. PBMCs, B-cell-depleted T cells, or T cells were the source of the cDNA or gDNA that made up the material.

Original methodology: For nucleated cells, counts were estimated from reference gene primer amplification. Libraries were prepared by immunoSEQ multiplex PCR; TCRdb keeps only in-frame clonotypes and omits some of them. V, J and clone size were drawn from that table, and D and trimming were deduced from the DNA. The sample comprises approximately 240,000 clones, 70% to 90% of which are singletons, and 2.1% rests with the top ten. CDR3 length: 17 amino acids. The germline V gene has CDR1 MNHEY and CDR2 SVGEGT. Trimming pared 5 bases from V and 2 bases from J, leaving 22 bases between. The chain uses TRBV6-2 or TRBV6-3 and TRBJ2-7; a weak D match, TRBD1 (6 bases). The material sequenced was peripheral blood. The TCR sequence derives from a woman between 40 and 50 years old who had recovered from COVID-19. For the CDR3, the DNA is TGTGCCAGCAGTACCCCAAGATATGCAGGGGCCACCTACGAGCAGTACTTC. It translates to CASSTPRYAGATYEQYF.